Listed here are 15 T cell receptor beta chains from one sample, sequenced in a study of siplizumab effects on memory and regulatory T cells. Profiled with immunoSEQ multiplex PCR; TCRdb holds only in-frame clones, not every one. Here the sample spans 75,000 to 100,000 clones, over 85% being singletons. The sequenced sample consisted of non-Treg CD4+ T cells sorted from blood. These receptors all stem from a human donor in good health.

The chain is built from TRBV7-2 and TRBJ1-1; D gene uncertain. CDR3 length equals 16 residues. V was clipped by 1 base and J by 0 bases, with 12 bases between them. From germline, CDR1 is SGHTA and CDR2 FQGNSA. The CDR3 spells CASSLELQTMNTEAFF. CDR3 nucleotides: TGTGCCAGCAGCTTAGAGCTGCAGACCATGAACACTGAAGCTTTCTTT.

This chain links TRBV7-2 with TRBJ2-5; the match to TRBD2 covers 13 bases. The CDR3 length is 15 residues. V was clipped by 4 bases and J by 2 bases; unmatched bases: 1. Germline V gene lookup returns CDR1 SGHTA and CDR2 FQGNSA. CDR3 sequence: CASSSLAGGQETQYF. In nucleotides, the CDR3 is TGTGCCAGCAGCTCACTAGCGGGGGGGCAAGAGACCCAGTACTTC.

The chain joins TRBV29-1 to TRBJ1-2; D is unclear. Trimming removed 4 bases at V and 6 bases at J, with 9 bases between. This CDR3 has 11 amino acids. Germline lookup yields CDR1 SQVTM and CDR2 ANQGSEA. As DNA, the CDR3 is TGCAGCGTTGCTAGGAGGGATGGCTACACCTTC. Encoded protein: CSVARRDGYTF.

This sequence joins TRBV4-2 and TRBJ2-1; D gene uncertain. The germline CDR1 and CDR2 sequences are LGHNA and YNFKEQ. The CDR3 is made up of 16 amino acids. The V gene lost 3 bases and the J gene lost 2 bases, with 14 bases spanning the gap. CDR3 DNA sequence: TGTGCCAGCAGCCATGAGGACGGACGTACCTACAATGAGCAGTTCTTC. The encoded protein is CASSHEDGRTYNEQFF.

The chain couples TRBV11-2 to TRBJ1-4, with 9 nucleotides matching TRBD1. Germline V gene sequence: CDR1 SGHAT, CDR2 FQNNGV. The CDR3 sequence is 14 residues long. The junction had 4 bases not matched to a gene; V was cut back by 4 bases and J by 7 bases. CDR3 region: CASSYGTGSEKLFF. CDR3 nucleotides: TGTGCCAGCAGCTACGGGACAGGGAGTGAAAAACTGTTTTTT.

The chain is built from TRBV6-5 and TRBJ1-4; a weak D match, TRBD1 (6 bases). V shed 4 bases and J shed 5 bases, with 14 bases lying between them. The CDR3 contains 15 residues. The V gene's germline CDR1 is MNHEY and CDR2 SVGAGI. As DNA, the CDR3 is TGTGCCAGCAGTTGGAACCAGGGGCGGAATGAAAAACTGTTTTTT. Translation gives CASSWNQGRNEKLFF.

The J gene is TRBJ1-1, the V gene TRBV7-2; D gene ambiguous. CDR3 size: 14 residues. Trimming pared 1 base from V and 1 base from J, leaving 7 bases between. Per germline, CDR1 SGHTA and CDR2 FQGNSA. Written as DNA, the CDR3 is TGTGCCAGCAGCTTAGACTATCGGAACACTGAAGCTTTCTTT. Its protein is CASSLDYRNTEAFF.

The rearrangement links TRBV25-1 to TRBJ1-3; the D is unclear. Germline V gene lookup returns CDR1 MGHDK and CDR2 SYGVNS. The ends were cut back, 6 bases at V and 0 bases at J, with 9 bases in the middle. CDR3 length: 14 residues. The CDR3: CASRDDYSGNTIYF. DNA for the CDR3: TGTGCCAGCAGGGACGATTACTCTGGAAACACCATATATTTT.

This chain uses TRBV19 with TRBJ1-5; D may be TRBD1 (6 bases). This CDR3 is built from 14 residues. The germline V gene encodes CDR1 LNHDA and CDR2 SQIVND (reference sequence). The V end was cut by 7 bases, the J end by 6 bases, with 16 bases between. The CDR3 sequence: CASKIQGRGQPQHF. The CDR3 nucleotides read TGTGCCAGTAAAATACAGGGAAGGGGTCAGCCCCAGCATTTT.

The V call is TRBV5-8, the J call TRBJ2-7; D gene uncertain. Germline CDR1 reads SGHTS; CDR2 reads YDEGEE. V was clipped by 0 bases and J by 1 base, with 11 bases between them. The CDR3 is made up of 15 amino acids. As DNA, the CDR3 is TGTGCCAGCAGCTTGGAGCCGGGTGTATCCTACGAGCAGTACTTC. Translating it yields CASSLEPGVSYEQYF.

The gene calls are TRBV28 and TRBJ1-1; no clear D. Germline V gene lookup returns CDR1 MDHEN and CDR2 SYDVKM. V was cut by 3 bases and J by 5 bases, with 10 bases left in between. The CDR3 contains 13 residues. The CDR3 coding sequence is TGTGCCAGCAGTTTGACCGGAATAACTGAAGCTTTCTTT. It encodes CASSLTGITEAFF. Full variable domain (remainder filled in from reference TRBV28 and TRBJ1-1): DVKVTQSSRYLVKRTGEKVFLECVQDMDHENMFWYRQDPGLGLRLIYFSYDVKMKEKGDIPEGYSVSREKKERFSLILESASTNQTSMYLCASSLTGITEAFFGQGTRLTVV.

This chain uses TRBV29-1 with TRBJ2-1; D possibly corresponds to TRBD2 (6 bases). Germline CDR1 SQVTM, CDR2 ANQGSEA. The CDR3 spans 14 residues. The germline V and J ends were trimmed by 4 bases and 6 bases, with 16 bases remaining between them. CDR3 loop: CSVAGSRKINEQFF. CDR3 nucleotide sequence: TGCAGCGTTGCCGGGAGCAGAAAAATCAATGAGCAGTTCTTC.

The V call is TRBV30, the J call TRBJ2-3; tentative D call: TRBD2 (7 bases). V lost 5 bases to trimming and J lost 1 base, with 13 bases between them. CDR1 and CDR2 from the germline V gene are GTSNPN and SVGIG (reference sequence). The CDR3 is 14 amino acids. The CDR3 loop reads CAWGRGRGTDTQYF. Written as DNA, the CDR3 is TGTGCCTGGGGGCGGGGGCGAGGCACAGATACGCAGTATTTT.

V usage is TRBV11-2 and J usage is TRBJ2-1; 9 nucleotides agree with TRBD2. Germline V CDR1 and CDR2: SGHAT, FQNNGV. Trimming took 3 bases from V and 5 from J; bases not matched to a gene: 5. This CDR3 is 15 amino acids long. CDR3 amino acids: CASSFGLAGNNEQFF. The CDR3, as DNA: TGTGCCAGCAGCTTCGGTCTAGCGGGAAACAATGAGCAGTTCTTC.

In DNA, the CDR3 is TGTGCCAGTAGTACCAGCGGGAGGGTCTCCTACGAGCAGTACTTC. Protein product: CASSTSGRVSYEQYF. The V and J genes are TRBV19 and TRBJ2-7, with 10 bases fitting TRBD2. Germline V gives CDR1 LNHDA, CDR2 SQIVND (reference sequence). Germline trimming cut 4 bases from V and 0 bases from J; bases unmatched to any gene: 3. CDR3 length equals 15 residues.